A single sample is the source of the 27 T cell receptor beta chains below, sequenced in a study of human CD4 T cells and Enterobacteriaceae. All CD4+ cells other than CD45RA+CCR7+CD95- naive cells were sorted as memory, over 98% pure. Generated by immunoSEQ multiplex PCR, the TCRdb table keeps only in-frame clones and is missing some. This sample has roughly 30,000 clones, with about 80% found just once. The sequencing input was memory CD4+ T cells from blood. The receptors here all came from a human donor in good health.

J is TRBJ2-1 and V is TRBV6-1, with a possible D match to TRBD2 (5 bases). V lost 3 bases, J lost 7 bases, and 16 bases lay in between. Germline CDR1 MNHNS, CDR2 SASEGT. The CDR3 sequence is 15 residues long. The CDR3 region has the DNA TGTGCCAGCAGTGAGGGTGCGGGCCTCAGGAATGAGCAGTTCTTC. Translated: CASSEGAGLRNEQFF.

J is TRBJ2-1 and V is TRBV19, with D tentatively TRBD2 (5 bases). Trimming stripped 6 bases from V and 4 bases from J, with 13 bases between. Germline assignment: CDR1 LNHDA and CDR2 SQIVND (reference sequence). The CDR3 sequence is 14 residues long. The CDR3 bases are TGTGCCAGTAGCCTAGGAGAGCGGTACAATGAGCAGTTCTTC. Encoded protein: CASSLGERYNEQFF.

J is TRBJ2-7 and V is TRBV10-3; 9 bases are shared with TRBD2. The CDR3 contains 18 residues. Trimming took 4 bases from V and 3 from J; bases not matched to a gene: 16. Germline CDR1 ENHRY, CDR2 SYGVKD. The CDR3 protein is CAISAGQGTGTSFYEQYF. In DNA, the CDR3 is TGTGCCATCAGTGCGGGGCAGGGAACCGGGACTAGCTTCTACGAGCAGTACTTC.

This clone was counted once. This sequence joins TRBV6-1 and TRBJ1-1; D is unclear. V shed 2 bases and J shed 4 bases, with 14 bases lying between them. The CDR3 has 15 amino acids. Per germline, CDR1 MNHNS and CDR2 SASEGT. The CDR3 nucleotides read TGTGCCAGCAGTGAATCAACCCAGCCCAGCACTGAAGCTTTCTTT. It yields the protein CASSESTQPSTEAFF.

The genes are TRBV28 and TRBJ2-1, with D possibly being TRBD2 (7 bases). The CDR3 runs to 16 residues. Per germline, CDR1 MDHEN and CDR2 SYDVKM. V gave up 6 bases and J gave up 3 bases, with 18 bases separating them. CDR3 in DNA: TGTGCCAGCAGCTCTTTAGGGGGGGGCGGCTACAATGAGCAGTTCTTC. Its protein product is CASSSLGGGGYNEQFF.

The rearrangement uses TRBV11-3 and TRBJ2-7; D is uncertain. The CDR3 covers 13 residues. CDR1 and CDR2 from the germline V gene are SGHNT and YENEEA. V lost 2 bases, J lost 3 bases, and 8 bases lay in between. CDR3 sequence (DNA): TGTGCCAGCAGCTTAAGGGTCGGCTACGAGCAGTACTTC. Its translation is CASSLRVGYEQYF.

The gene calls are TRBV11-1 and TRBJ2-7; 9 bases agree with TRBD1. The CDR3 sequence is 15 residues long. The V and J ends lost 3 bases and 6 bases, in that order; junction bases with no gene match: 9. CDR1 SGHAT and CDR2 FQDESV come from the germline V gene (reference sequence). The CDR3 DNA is TGTGCCAGCAGCTTGGATGGGGACAGGGTGGTCGAGCAGTACTTC. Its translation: CASSLDGDRVVEQYF.

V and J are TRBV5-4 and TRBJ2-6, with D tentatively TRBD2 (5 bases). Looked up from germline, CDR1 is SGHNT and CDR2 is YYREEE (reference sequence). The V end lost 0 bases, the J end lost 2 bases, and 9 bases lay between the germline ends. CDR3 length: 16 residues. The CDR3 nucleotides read TGTGCCAGCAGCTTGGATCCGGGGACTGGGGCCAACGTCCTGACTTTC. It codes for CASSLDPGTGANVLTF.

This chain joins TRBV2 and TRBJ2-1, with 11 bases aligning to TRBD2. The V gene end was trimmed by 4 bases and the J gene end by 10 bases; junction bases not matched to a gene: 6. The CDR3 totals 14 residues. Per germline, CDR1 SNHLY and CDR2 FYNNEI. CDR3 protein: CASSVAGGRREQFF. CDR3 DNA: TGTGCCAGCAGTGTAGCGGGAGGGCGACGGGAGCAGTTCTTC.

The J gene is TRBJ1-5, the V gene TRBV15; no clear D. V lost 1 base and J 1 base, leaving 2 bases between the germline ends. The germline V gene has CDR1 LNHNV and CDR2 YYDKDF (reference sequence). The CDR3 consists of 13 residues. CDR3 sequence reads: CATSRGSNQPQHF. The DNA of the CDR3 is TGTGCCACCAGCAGAGGGAGCAATCAGCCCCAGCATTTT. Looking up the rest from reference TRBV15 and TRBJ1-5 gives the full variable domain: DAMVIQNPRYQVTQFGKPVTLSCSQTLNHNVMYWYQQKSSQAPKLLFHYYDKDFNNEADTPDNFQSRRPNTSFCFLDIRSPGLGDTAMYLCATSRGSNQPQHFGDGTRLSIL.

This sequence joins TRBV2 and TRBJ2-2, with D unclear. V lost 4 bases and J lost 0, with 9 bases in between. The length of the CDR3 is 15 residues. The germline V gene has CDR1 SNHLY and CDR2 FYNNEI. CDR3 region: CASSALGSNTGELFF. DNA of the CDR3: TGTGCCAGCAGTGCGCTGGGCTCGAACACCGGGGAGCTGTTTTTT.

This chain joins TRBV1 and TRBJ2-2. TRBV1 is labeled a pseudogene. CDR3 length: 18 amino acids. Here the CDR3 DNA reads TGCACCAGCAGCCAGGGGATAACGTTAGGACGTTTCACCGGGGAGCTGTTTTTT. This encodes CTSSQGITLGRFTGELFF.

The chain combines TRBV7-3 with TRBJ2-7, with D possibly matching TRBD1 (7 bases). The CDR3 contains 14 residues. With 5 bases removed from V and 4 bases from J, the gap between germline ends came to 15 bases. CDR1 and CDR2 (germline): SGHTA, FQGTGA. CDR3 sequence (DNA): TGTGCCAGCAGCGGGAGGACAGGACGTTACGAGCAGTACTTC. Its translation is CASSGRTGRYEQYF.

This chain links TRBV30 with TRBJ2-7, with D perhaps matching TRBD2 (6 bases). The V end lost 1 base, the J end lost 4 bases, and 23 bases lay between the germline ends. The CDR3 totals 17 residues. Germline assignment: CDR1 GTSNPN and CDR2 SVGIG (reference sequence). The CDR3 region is CAWSGGSGSGSLYEQYF. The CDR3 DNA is TGTGCCTGGAGTGGGGGGTCGGGTAGCGGCAGCCTTTACGAGCAGTACTTC.

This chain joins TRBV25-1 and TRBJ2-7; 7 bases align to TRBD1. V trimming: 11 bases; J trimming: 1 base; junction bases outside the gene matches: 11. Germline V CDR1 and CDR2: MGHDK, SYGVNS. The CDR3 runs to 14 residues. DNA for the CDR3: TGTGCCTCCACAACCGGGACAGAATCCTACGAGCAGTACTTC. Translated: CASTTGTESYEQYF.

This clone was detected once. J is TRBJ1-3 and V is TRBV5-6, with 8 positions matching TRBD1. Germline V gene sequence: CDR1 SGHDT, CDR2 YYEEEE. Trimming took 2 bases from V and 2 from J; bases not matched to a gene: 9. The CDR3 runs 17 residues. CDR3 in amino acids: CASSLRRTGRPGNTIYF. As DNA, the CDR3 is TGTGCCAGCAGCTTAAGAAGGACAGGGCGCCCTGGAAACACCATATATTTT.

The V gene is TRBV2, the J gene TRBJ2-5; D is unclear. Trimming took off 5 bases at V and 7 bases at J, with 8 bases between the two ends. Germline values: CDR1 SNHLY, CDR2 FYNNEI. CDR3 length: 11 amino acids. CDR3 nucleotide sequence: TGTGCCAGCAGTTACCCGGGGACCCAGTACTTC. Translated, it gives CASSYPGTQYF.

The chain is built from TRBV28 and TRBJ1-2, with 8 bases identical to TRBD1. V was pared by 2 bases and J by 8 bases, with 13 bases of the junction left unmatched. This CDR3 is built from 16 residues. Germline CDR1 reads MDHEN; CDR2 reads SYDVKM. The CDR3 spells CASSLSGQGNPQGYTF. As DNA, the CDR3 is TGTGCCAGCAGTTTAAGTGGACAGGGAAATCCTCAGGGCTACACCTTC.

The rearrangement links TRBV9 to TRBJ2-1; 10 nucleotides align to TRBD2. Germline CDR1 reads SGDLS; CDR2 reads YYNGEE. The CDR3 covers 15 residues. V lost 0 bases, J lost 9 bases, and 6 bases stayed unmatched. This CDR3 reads CASSVESGRDGEQFF. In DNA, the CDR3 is TGTGCCAGCAGCGTAGAAAGCGGGAGGGACGGTGAGCAGTTCTTC.

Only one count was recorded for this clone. The CDR3 DNA reads TGTGCCAGCAGTGAAGGCGGCGTCGTGACCCAGTACTTC. It translates to CASSEGGVVTQYF. This chain uses TRBV6-1 with TRBJ2-5; D is unclear. Between the trimmed V and J ends, which lost 1 base and 7 bases, there was a span of 10 bases. The CDR3 is made up of 13 amino acids. CDR1 is MNHNS and CDR2 is SASEGT in the germline V gene.

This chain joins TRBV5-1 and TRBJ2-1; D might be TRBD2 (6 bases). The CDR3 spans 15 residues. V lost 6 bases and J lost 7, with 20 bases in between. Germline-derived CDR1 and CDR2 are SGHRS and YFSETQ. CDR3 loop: CASTTGTYTTNEQFF. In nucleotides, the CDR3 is TGCGCCAGCACCACCGGGACTTATACTACAAATGAGCAGTTCTTC.

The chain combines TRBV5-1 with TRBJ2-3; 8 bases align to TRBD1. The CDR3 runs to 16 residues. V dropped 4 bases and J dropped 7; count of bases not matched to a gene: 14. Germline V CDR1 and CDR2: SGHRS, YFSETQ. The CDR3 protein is CASSDPGTGERNTQYF. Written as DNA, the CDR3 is TGCGCCAGCAGCGACCCCGGGACAGGTGAACGAAATACGCAGTATTTT.

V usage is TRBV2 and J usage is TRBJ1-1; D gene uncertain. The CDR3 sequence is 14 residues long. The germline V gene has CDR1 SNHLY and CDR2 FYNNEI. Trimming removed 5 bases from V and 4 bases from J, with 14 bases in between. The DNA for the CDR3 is TGTGCCAGCAGTCCCGACACTGGATCCACTGAAGCTTTCTTT. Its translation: CASSPDTGSTEAFF.

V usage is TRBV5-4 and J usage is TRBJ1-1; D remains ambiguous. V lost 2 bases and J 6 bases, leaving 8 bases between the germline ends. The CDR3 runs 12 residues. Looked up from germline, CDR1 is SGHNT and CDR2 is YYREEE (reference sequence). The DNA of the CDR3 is TGTGCCAGCAGCTTCTATGCGGCTGAAGCTTTCTTT. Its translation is CASSFYAAEAFF. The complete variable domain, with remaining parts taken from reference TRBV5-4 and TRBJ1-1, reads ETGVTQSPTHLIKTRGQQVTLRCSSQSGHNTVSWYQQALGQGPQFIFQYYREEENGRGNFPPRFSGLQFPNYSSELNVNALELDDSALYLCASSFYAAEAFFGQGTRLTVV.

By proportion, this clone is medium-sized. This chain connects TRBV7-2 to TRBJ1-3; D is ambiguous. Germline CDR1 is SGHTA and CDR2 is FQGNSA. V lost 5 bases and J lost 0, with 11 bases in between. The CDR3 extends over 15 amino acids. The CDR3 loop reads CASSPQTGSGNTIYF. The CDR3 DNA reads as TGTGCCAGCAGCCCACAGACGGGCTCTGGAAACACCATATATTTT.

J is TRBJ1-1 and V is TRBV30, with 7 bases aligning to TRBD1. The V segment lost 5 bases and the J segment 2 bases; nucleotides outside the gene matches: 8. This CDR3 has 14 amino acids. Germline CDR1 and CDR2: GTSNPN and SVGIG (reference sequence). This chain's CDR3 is CAWDTGAGNTEAFF. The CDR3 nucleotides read TGTGCCTGGGACACAGGGGCTGGAAACACTGAAGCTTTCTTT.

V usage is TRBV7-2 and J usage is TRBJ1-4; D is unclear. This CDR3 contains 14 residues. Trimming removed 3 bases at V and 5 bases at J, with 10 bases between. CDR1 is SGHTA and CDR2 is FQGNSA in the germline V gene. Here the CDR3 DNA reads TGTGCCAGCAGCTTTCAGGTCTCAAATGAAAAACTGTTTTTT. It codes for CASSFQVSNEKLFF.